This TCR beta chain appears in the sequencing data of a study of identical twins. Study observations and caveats: Beta out-of-frame sequences showed weaker excess twin sharing.

Template switching added a universal primer binding site, and final cDNA carried unique molecular identifiers. Each CDR3 protein gets one entry after TCRdb re-called the 5' RACE reads with MiXCR. The top ten clones hold 7.5% to 9.5% of a sample with 300,000 to 400,000 distinct CDR3 sequences, approximately 8.7% of them seen once. With respect to this clonotype: Its antigen is undetermined.

The length of the CDR3 is 16 residues. V shed 4 bases, J shed 0 bases, and the junction held 6 bases outside the gene matches. The genes are TRBV12-3 or TRBV12-4 and TRBJ1-3, with 7 bases identical to TRBD1. Specimen: naive T cells sorted from blood. This TCR was sampled from a woman between 45 and 65 years old in good health. The CDR3 DNA follows: TGTGCCAGCAGTTCGTACAGGGGCTTCTCTGGAAACACCATATATTTT. It is translated as CASSSYRGFSGNTIYF.